This is a list of T cell receptor beta chains from one sample in a study of blood T cells in healthy people across ages. TCRdb redid the calling of the 5' RACE reads with MiXCR, one entry per CDR3 protein. The profile shows roughly 1,300,000 distinct CDR3 sequences, approximately 59% of them singletons. Specimen: blood. These receptors were obtained from a man younger than 30 in good health. Each CDR3 is given with its conserved first and last residue. The D gene is left open where the match is weak. Size is omitted from some rows. Given values are once, few, many or a class for expanded clones.

D | J | V | size | length | DNA | CDR3
. | TRBJ2-7 | TRBV20-1 | once | 12 | TGCAGTGCTAGATCCGGGCTTAGCGAGCAGTACTTC | CSARSGLSEQYF
. | TRBJ1-1 | TRBV7-9 | . | 12 | TGTGCCAGCATCAGGGCGAACACTGAAGCTTTCTTT | CASIRANTEAFF
TRBD1 | TRBJ2-5 | TRBV7-2 | . | 14 | TGTGCCAGCAGCTTAGAGGGACAGCGGGAGACCCAGTACTTC | CASSLEGQRETQYF
TRBD1 | TRBJ1-4 | TRBV7-9 | once | 14 | TGTGCCAGCAGCCCGGACAGGGAGGGCCCGAAACTGTTTTTT | CASSPDREGPKLFF
. | TRBJ1-2 | TRBV30 | few | 13 | TGTGCCTGGAGGGTTAAGGGATTGGGTGGCTACACCTTC | CAWRVKGLGGYTF
. | TRBJ2-7 | TRBV6-2/TRBV6-3 | . | 13 | TGTGCCAGCAGTTACTCGGGGACACTCGAGCAGTACTTC | CASSYSGTLEQYF
. | TRBJ2-1 | TRBV6-5 | . | 15 | TGTGCCAGCAGTTACTCCGGGAACTCCTACAATGAGCAGTTCTTC | CASSYSGNSYNEQFF
. | TRBJ1-2 | TRBV4-2 | . | 11 | TGTGCCAGCAGCCAAGATGATGGCTACACCTTC | CASSQDDGYTF
. | TRBJ2-3 | TRBV20-1 | . | 18 | TGCAGTGCTAGTATGGTCATAAATTGGTTCGATAGCACAGATACGCAGTATTTT | CSASMVINWFDSTDTQYF
. | TRBJ1-6 | TRBV4-2 | . | 15 | TGTGCCAGCAGCACAGAGGTAGGGGTTGTTTCACCCCTCCACTTT | CASSTEVGVVSPLHF
TRBD1 | TRBJ2-2 | TRBV7-2 | . | 17 | TGTGCCAGCAGCGCCGACCCACAGGGGCCTAACACCGGGGAGCTGTTTTTT | CASSADPQGPNTGELFF
. | TRBJ2-2 | TRBV12-3/TRBV12-4 | . | 12 | TGTGCCAGCAGAAGGGTGACCGGGGAGCTGTTTTTT | CASRRVTGELFF
. | TRBJ2-1 | TRBV10-3 | . | 14 | TGTGCTATCAGGGGGGCAAAGGGAGACAATGAGCAGTTCTTC | CAIRGAKGDNEQFF
. | TRBJ2-5 | TRBV9 | . | 15 | TGTGCCAGCAGCGTAGCGTGGGGGATGGGGGAGACCCAGTACTTC | CASSVAWGMGETQYF
TRBD1 | TRBJ1-4 | TRBV27 | few | 15 | TGTGCCAGCAGTTCTAGGACAGGGGGCCGTGAAAAACTGTTTTTT | CASSSRTGGREKLFF
. | TRBJ1-5 | TRBV4-1 | . | 17 | TGCGCCAGCAGCCAAGACTGGGGGCGTTATAGCAATCAGCCCCAGCATTTT | CASSQDWGRYSNQPQHF
. | TRBJ1-4 | TRBV4-1 | . | 14 | TGCGCCAGCAGCCCCCTGGACATATCTGAAAAACTGTTTTTT | CASSPLDISEKLFF
. | TRBJ2-2 | TRBV3-1 | . | 17 | TGTGCCAGCAGCCAAGATTTAACAGGCTCCAACACCGGGGAGCTGTTTTTT | CASSQDLTGSNTGELFF
TRBD1 | TRBJ2-7 | TRBV12-5 | . | 14 | TGTGCTAGTACTGAAGGGACAGTGGGAAGCGAGCAGTACTTC | CASTEGTVGSEQYF
. | TRBJ2-1 | TRBV3-1 | . | 17 | TGTGCCAGCAGCCAAGATCTTTACGGGAGCTCCTACAATGAGCAGTTCTTC | CASSQDLYGSSYNEQFF
TRBD2 | TRBJ2-7 | TRBV25-1 | . | 12 | TGTGCCAGCAGTGTCAGGGAGGGCGAGCAGTACTTC | CASSVREGEQYF
. | TRBJ1-6 | TRBV28 | . | 16 | TGTGCCAGCAGTTCCCCCGGGGCAGGCTATAATTCACCCCTCCACTTT | CASSSPGAGYNSPLHF
. | TRBJ2-3 | TRBV7-2 | . | 14 | TGTGCCAGCAGCTTAGGGGAGTTTTCAGATACGCAGTATTTT | CASSLGEFSDTQYF
TRBD1 | TRBJ1-1 | TRBV10-3 | . | 15 | TGTGCCATCAGTGCCGGGACAGGGACGTACACTGAAGCTTTCTTT | CAISAGTGTYTEAFF
TRBD1 | TRBJ1-5 | TRBV6-5 | . | 14 | TGTGCCAGCAGCGACAGGGCAGGAGACCAGCCCCAGCATTTT | CASSDRAGDQPQHF
. | TRBJ1-2 | TRBV5-1 | . | 14 | TGCGCCAGCAGCCTGGTGGGATACTCTTATGGCTACACCTTC | CASSLVGYSYGYTF
. | TRBJ2-3 | TRBV25-1 | . | 16 | TGTGCCAGCAGTGAATTCTGGGTTGCGATCACAGATACGCAGTATTTT | CASSEFWVAITDTQYF
. | TRBJ1-6 | TRBV4-1 | . | 16 | TGCGCCAGCAGCCCCCTCGCAGGGAGGGCGTCTTCACCCCTCCACTTT | CASSPLAGRASSPLHF
. | TRBJ1-1 | TRBV14 | . | 16 | TGTGCCAGCAGCCCCTCCGGGACGGAGTTGAACACTGAAGCTTTCTTT | CASSPSGTELNTEAFF
TRBD2 | TRBJ2-1 | TRBV7-2 | . | 15 | TGTGCCAGCAGCCACCTAGCGGGAGGGCCGAATGAGCAGTTCTTC | CASSHLAGGPNEQFF
. | TRBJ2-2 | TRBV12-3/TRBV12-4 | . | 12 | TGTGCCAGCAGTCTACGGATCGGGGAGCTGTTTTTT | CASSLRIGELFF
. | TRBJ2-3 | TRBV29-1 | few | 20 | TGCAGCGTTTCGCGACAAGTTGCCAACCGAAAGGAGGGGCCCACAGATACGCAGTATTTT | CSVSRQVANRKEGPTDTQYF
. | TRBJ2-3 | TRBV5-6 | . | 16 | TGTGCCAGCAGCTTGGGTGGGGCAGGGTGGACAGATACGCAGTATTTT | CASSLGGAGWTDTQYF
TRBD1 | TRBJ1-5 | TRBV12-3/TRBV12-4 | . | 15 | TGTGCCAGCAGGTTCGGACAGGGGATTCCTCAGCCCCAGCATTTT | CASRFGQGIPQPQHF
. | TRBJ1-4 | TRBV3-1 | . | 14 | TGTGCCAGCAGCCCCGATTCCGGGTTTGAAAAACTGTTTTTT | CASSPDSGFEKLFF
TRBD1 | TRBJ1-6 | TRBV6-6 | once | 14 | TGTGCCGGCAGTTACTCAGGGGGGAATTCACCCCTCCACTTT | CAGSYSGGNSPLHF
TRBD1 | TRBJ2-2 | TRBV27 | . | 14 | TGTGCCAGCAGTCCGCCTCCGGGACAGGGGGAGCTGTTTTTT | CASSPPPGQGELFF
. | TRBJ2-7 | TRBV20-1 | . | 17 | TGCAGTGCTAACGGAATAATAGCGGCAGAACCGTCCTACGAGCAGTACTTC | CSANGIIAAEPSYEQYF
. | TRBJ2-3 | TRBV19 | . | 14 | TGTGCCAGTAGTCGCCTAAGGTTGGCAGATACGCAGTATTTT | CASSRLRLADTQYF
TRBD2 | TRBJ2-1 | TRBV20-1 | . | 14 | TGCAGTGCTGAAACTAGCGGGGGGGCTCATGAGCAGTTCTTC | CSAETSGGAHEQFF
. | TRBJ2-5 | TRBV11-1 | . | 17 | TGTGCCAGCAGCCCCCAGGTCACAGGGTGGCGCCAAGAGACCCAGTACTTC | CASSPQVTGWRQETQYF
. | TRBJ2-7 | TRBV12-3/TRBV12-4 | . | 14 | TGTGCCAGCAGTTTACGGGACCGATCCTACGAGCAGTACTTC | CASSLRDRSYEQYF
. | TRBJ2-6 | TRBV6-5 | . | 16 | TGTGCCAGCAGTTACGGGGGCACCTCTGGGGCCAACGTCCTGACTTTC | CASSYGGTSGANVLTF
TRBD2 | TRBJ2-1 | TRBV29-1 | few | 14 | TGCAGCGTTGTACCGGGACTAGCGTCTAATGAGCAGTTCTTC | CSVVPGLASNEQFF
TRBD2 | TRBJ2-1 | TRBV3-1 | . | 19 | TGTGCCAGCAGCCAAGATCAATGGTCCGGACTAGCGGGAGTAGGTGAGCAGTTCTTC | CASSQDQWSGLAGVGEQFF
. | TRBJ2-3 | TRBV10-3 | few | 15 | TGTGCCATCAGCGCCTCTAGCGTAGAAACAGATACGCAGTATTTT | CAISASSVETDTQYF
. | TRBJ1-6 | TRBV12-3/TRBV12-4 | . | 15 | TGTGCCAGCAGCAGAAGAGGGGAATATAATTCACCCCTCCACTTT | CASSRRGEYNSPLHF
TRBD1 | TRBJ2-5 | TRBV7-8 | . | 16 | TGTGCCAGCAGCTTAAGACAGGGGGAAAATCAAGAGACCCAGTACTTC | CASSLRQGENQETQYF
TRBD2 | TRBJ2-7 | TRBV4-2 | . | 16 | TGTGCCAGCAGCCAACTACTAGCGGGAGGCGTCTACGAGCAGTACTTC | CASSQLLAGGVYEQYF
. | TRBJ2-1 | TRBV7-9 | . | 18 | TGTGCCAGCAGCTTACGCATTCGGGTTTATCCCTCCTACAATGAGCAGTTCTTC | CASSLRIRVYPSYNEQFF
TRBD2 | TRBJ2-1 | TRBV2 | once | 16 | TGTGCCAGCACGGGACTAGCGGGGCGTACGTACAATGAGCAGTTCTTC | CASTGLAGRTYNEQFF
. | TRBJ1-4 | TRBV9 | . | 16 | TGTGCCAGCAGCGTAGATTCGGACAGACCCTATGAAAAACTGTTTTTT | CASSVDSDRPYEKLFF
. | TRBJ2-5 | TRBV5-1 | . | 14 | TGCGCCAGCAGCGAGGGGGGATTCCCCGAGACCCAGTACTTC | CASSEGGFPETQYF
TRBD2 | TRBJ2-7 | TRBV6-6 | . | 16 | TGTGCCAGCAGTTACTCGGCGCCTAGCGGCTACAATGAGCAGTACTTC | CASSYSAPSGYNEQYF
TRBD2 | TRBJ2-7 | TRBV7-9 | . | 16 | TGTGCCAGCAGCTCTGTGGCCGGGACTAGCTTCAACGAGCAGTACTTC | CASSSVAGTSFNEQYF
TRBD2 | TRBJ2-3 | TRBV5-1 | once | 17 | TGCGCCAGCAGCTTTATTTCGACTAGCGGGAGTAGCGATACGCAGTATTTT | CASSFISTSGSSDTQYF
. | TRBJ2-5 | TRBV6-5 | . | 14 | TGTGCCAGCAGTTACTCCGGGATGAAAGAGACCCAGTACTTC | CASSYSGMKETQYF